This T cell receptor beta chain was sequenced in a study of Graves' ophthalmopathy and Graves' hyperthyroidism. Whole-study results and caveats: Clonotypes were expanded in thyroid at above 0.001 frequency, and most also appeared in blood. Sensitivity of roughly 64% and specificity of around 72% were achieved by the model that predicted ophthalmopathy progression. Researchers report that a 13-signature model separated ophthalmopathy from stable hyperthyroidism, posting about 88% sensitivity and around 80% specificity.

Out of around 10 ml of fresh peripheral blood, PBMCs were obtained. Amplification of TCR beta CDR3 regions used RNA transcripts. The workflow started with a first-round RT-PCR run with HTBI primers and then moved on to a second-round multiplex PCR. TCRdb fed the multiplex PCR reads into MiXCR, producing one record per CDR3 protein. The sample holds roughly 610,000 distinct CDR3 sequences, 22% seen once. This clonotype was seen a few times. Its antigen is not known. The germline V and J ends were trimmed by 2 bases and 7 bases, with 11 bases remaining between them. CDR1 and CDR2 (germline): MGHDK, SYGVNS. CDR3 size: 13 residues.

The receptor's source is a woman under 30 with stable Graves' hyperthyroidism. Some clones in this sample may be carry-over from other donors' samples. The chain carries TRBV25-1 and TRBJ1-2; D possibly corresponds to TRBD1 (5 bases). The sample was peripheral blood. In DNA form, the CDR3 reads TGTGCCAGCAGTGAACCCGGACATCGTGGCTACACCTTC. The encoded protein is CASSEPGHRGYTF.